The TCR beta chain described here comes from a study of shared clonotypes between healthy human individuals. CDR1 is LGHNT, CDR2 FRNRAP, per germline. This CDR3 region has 14 residues. V dropped 7 bases and J dropped 1; count of bases not matched to a gene: 2. This table comes from immunoSEQ multiplex PCR, and its TCRdb copy is limited to in-frame clones, with some not included. The sample has about 1 million clones; roughly 70% are singletons. This chain connects TRBV12-5 to TRBJ2-2; TRBD1 agrees at 8 bases. Sequenced input: memory CD4+ T cells sorted from blood. Subset here: CD45RA-negative fraction. The receptor was isolated from a man younger than 35 in good health. CDR3 sequence: CASAGTGNTGELFF. CDR3 sequence (DNA): TGTGCTAGTGCGGGGACAGGGAACACCGGGGAGCTGTTTTTT.